The sequence of this T cell receptor (beta chain) was determined in a study of CD8 T cells in Susac syndrome. V trimming: 6 bases; J trimming: 2 bases; junction bases outside the gene matches: 2. The CDR3 spans 14 residues. Germline V lookup: CDR1 SEHNR, CDR2 FQNEAQ (reference sequence). cDNA came from roughly 0.53 to 1 ug RNA primed by random hexamers. Each CDR3 protein gets one entry after TCRdb re-called the immunoSEQ multiplex PCR reads with MiXCR. The sample records about 200,000 distinct CDR3 sequences, 85% to 95% being singletons. Sequencing was carried out using CD4+ T cells from PBMCs. This receptor was obtained from a human donor in good health. V and J are TRBV7-9 and TRBJ2-1; 9 positions agree with TRBD1. The CDR3 coding sequence is TGTGCCAGCAGGGGACAGGGCACCTACAATGAGCAGTTCTTC. The encoded protein is CASRGQGTYNEQFF.